This T cell receptor (beta chain) is drawn from a study of blood T cell repertoires in COVID-19. Across the whole study: The samples span acute and convalescent COVID-19 from the United States, Italy and Spain. From T cells, B-cell-depleted T cells, or PBMCs came the material, which was cDNA or gDNA.

The CDR3 runs to 16 residues. Unmatched junction bases numbered 0, after V lost 3 bases and J lost 0 bases. Germline-derived CDR1 and CDR2 are SGHTA and FQGNSA. As processed by the authors: Reference gene primer amplification gave estimated nucleated cell counts. This table comes from immunoSEQ multiplex PCR, and its TCRdb copy is limited to in-frame clones, with some not included. That table furnishes V, J and clone size, whereas the DNA furnished D and trimming. The sample has approximately 210,000 clones; 80% to 85% are singletons. The sequence derives from a young man with active or convalescent COVID-19. The V gene is TRBV7-2, the J gene TRBJ2-3, with TRBD2 matching 13 bases. Sequencing input: peripheral blood. The CDR3 bases are TGTGCCAGCAGCTTGGGACTAGCGGGGAGCACAGATACGCAGTATTTT. Translating it yields CASSLGLAGSTDTQYF. Looking up the rest from reference TRBV7-2 and TRBJ2-3 gives the full variable domain: GAGVSQSPSNKVTEKGKDVELRCDPISGHTALYWYRQSLGQGLEFLIYFQGNSAPDKSGLPSDRFSAERTGGSVSTLTIQRTQQEDSAVYLCASSLGLAGSTDTQYFGPGTRLTVL.